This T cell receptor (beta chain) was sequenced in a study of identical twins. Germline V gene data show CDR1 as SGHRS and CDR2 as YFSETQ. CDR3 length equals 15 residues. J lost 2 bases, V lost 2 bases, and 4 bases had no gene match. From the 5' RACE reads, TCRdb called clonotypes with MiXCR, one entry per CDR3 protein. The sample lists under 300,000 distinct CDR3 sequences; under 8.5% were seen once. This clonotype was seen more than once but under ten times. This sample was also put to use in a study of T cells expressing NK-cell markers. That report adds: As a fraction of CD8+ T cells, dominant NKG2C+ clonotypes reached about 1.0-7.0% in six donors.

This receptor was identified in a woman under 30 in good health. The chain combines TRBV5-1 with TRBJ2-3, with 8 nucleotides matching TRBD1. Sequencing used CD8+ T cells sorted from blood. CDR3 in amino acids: CASSLGQGFTDTQYF. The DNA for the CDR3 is TGCGCCAGCAGCTTAGGACAGGGATTCACAGATACGCAGTATTTT.